One and the same sample provided the 26 T cell receptor beta chains below, sequenced in a study of metastatic and nonmetastatic thyroid tumors. Via MiXCR, TCRdb re-called the PCR reads. The sample shows some 19,000 clones, about 30% of them seen only once. Each patient came to thyroid surgery without any prior treatment (of any kind). The sequencing input was tumor tissue. Every receptor here comes from a female donor with papillary thyroid cancer or a benign thyroid nodule (not recorded which). Some clones in this sample may be carry-over from other donors' samples.

The genes are TRBV28 and TRBJ2-1, with D hard to call. In germline, CDR1 is MDHEN, CDR2 SYDVKM. This CDR3 has 13 amino acids. V was shortened by 3 bases and J by 5 bases, with 8 bases between the two germline ends. This chain's CDR3 is CASSFSSNNEQFF. DNA for the CDR3: TGTGCCAGCAGTTTTAGCAGTAACAATGAGCAGTTCTTC.

A few counts support this clone. V gene TRBV6-5 combines with J gene TRBJ1-2; a weak D match, TRBD1 (6 bases). Germline V gene sequence: CDR1 MNHEY, CDR2 SVGAGI. The CDR3 consists of 18 residues. Trimming cost V 8 bases and J 0 bases, with 25 bases left between them. The chain's CDR3 is CASFDWMDSVISNYGYTF. The CDR3 nucleotides are TGTGCCAGCTTCGATTGGATGGACAGCGTGATCTCTAACTATGGCTACACCTTC.

The chain recombines TRBV27 with TRBJ2-2; D perhaps matches TRBD1 (6 bases). CDR1 is MNHEY and CDR2 is SMNVEV in the germline V gene (reference sequence). The CDR3 runs 14 residues. Trimming removed 4 bases from V and 9 bases from J, with 15 bases in between. The CDR3 DNA follows: TGTGCCAGCAGTTGGCAGGGGCGGACCTGGGAGCTGTTTTTT. This translates into CASSWQGRTWELFF.

This clone has a count of ten or more. J is TRBJ1-1 and V is TRBV14, with a tentative D call TRBD1 (5 bases). The CDR3 length is 15 residues. V was trimmed by 0 bases and J by 8 bases, leaving 16 bases between them. Per germline, CDR1 SGHDN and CDR2 FVKESK. This chain's CDR3 is CASSQDLMGVAEAFF. The CDR3 bases are TGTGCCAGCAGCCAAGATCTTATGGGGGTGGCCGAAGCTTTCTTT.

This clone was seen at least ten times. The J gene is TRBJ1-5, the V gene TRBV6-6; no firm D call. This CDR3 region has 15 residues. Germline V gene sequence: CDR1 MNHNY, CDR2 SVGAGI (reference sequence). The V end lost 0 bases, the J end lost 3 bases, and 9 bases lay between the germline ends. This CDR3 reads CASSYSSQNNQPQHF. The CDR3 coding sequence is TGTGCCAGCAGTTACTCGAGTCAGAACAATCAGCCCCAGCATTTT.

The chain employs TRBV20-1 and TRBJ2-2; 15 nucleotides line up with TRBD2. This CDR3 region has 16 residues. CDR1 DFQATT and CDR2 SNEGSKA come from the germline V gene (reference sequence). The V segment lost 1 base and the J segment 7 bases; nucleotides outside the gene matches: 4. CDR3 nucleotides: TGCAGTGCTAGAGGGACTAGCGGGAGGGATTACGGGGAGCTGTTTTTT. This sequence encodes CSARGTSGRDYGELFF.

This clone was found once. Possible read error: a much larger clone is one base away. This chain uses TRBV6-2 or TRBV6-3 with TRBJ2-5; 8 bases agree with TRBD2. Germline CDR1 is MNHEY and CDR2 is SVGEGT. The CDR3 sequence is 21 residues long. After removal of 0 bases from V and 5 bases from J, the junction contained 23 bases not matched to a gene. In DNA, the CDR3 is TGTGCCAGCAGTTACTCCGGCCGGCCGAAACCGGAACTAGCGGTATGGGAGACCCAGTACTTC. Translated, it gives CASSYSGRPKPELAVWETQYF.

The chain employs TRBV6-1 and TRBJ2-1, with 8 bases fitting TRBD2. The CDR3 runs to 15 residues. The junction had 10 bases not matched to a gene; V was cut back by 7 bases and J by 5 bases. From germline, CDR1 is MNHNS and CDR2 SASEGT. The CDR3 is CASILLAVVNNEQFF. The CDR3 coding sequence is TGTGCCAGCATCCTACTAGCGGTAGTAAACAATGAGCAGTTCTTC.

V usage is TRBV20-1 and J usage is TRBJ2-7; the D gene is possibly TRBD2 (6 bases). Germline CDR1 is DFQATT and CDR2 is SNEGSKA (reference sequence). This CDR3 is 15 amino acids long. Trimming took off 8 bases at V and 0 bases at J, with 20 bases between the two ends. As DNA, the CDR3 is TGCAGTTCTCCCCGGTTGGGCGGGATCTCCTACGAGCAGTACTTC. Amino acid sequence: CSSPRLGGISYEQYF.

This clone was seen at least ten times. The same CDR3 also results from other DNA sequences found in this sample. The V call is TRBV10-2, the J call TRBJ1-1; D is possibly TRBD1 (6 bases). The ends were cut back, 6 bases at V and 1 base at J, with 9 bases in the middle. The CDR3 covers 13 residues. CDR1 WSHSY and CDR2 SAAADI come from the germline V gene. The CDR3 reads CASRLQGNTEAFF. Written as DNA, the CDR3 is TGCGCCAGCAGGCTACAGGGGAACACTGAAGCTTTCTTT.

The V gene is TRBV2, the J gene TRBJ2-1; no reliable D call. The CDR3 sequence is 15 residues long. Germline assignment: CDR1 SNHLY and CDR2 FYNNEI. Trimming shortened V by 7 bases and J by 8 bases, and 21 bases separated the two germline ends. The CDR3 DNA is TGTGCCAGCACCCGAGTGTTTGCTGGTTCTGATGAGCAGTTCTTC. Translating gives CASTRVFAGSDEQFF.

This clone was picked up many times. The rearrangement joins TRBV4-1 to TRBJ1-1; D remains ambiguous. CDR1 is MGHRA and CDR2 is YSYEKL in the germline V gene. Between the trimmed V and J ends, which lost 0 bases and 10 bases, there was a span of 27 bases. The CDR3 consists of 18 residues. The CDR3 here is CASSQDGVVRAFRFGAFF. The CDR3 bases are TGCGCCAGCAGCCAAGATGGCGTCGTACGGGCCTTTCGGTTTGGAGCTTTCTTT.

The table lists this clone with many counts. The chain carries TRBV18 and TRBJ2-3; D is possibly TRBD1 or TRBD2 (6 bases each). Trimming removed 2 bases at V and 4 bases at J, with 7 bases between. The CDR3 has 13 residues. Germline CDR1 and CDR2: KGHSH and LQKENI. Here the CDR3 DNA reads TGTGCCAGCTCACCAAGGGGGGCAGATACGCAGTATTTT. Protein: CASSPRGADTQYF. Filled out from reference TRBV18 and TRBJ2-3, the complete variable domain reads NAGVMQNPRHLVRRRGQEARLRCSPMKGHSHVYWYRQLPEEGLKFMVYLQKENIIDESGMPKERFSAEFPKEGPSILRIQQVVRGDSAAYFCASSPRGADTQYFGPGTRLTVL.

By share of the sample, this clone is medium-sized. The V call is TRBV6-1, the J call TRBJ2-2; D gene uncertain. This CDR3 spans 13 amino acids. Germline CDR1 is MNHNS and CDR2 is SASEGT. The ends were cut back, 5 bases at V and 7 bases at J, with 11 bases in the middle. CDR3 protein: CASSPIGNGELFF. CDR3 nucleotide sequence: TGTGCCAGCAGTCCCATAGGGAACGGGGAGCTGTTTTTT.

The V gene is TRBV20-1, the J gene TRBJ1-2, with D possibly matching TRBD1 (5 bases). CDR1 is DFQATT, CDR2 SNEGSKA, per germline (reference sequence). Trimming cost V 3 bases and J 7 bases, with 15 bases left between them. The CDR3 is 13 amino acids. CDR3 protein: CSASVGVAGGYTF. In nucleotides, the CDR3 is TGCAGTGCTAGCGTGGGGGTGGCGGGTGGCTACACCTTC.

The genes are TRBV4-2 and TRBJ2-1, with 7 positions matching TRBD1. J was trimmed by 4 bases and V by 4 bases; bases with no gene match: 10. Germline CDR1 and CDR2: LGHNA and YNFKEQ. The CDR3 is 16 amino acids. The chain's CDR3 is CASSRSGQVEYNEQFF. The CDR3 region has the DNA TGTGCCAGCAGCCGCTCAGGACAGGTTGAATACAATGAGCAGTTCTTC.

The chain combines TRBV20-1 with TRBJ2-2; D unclear. The germline gives CDR1 DFQATT, CDR2 SNEGSKA (reference sequence). CDR3 length equals 14 residues. Trimming left V 5 bases short and J 1 base short, with 11 bases between. CDR3 sequence (DNA): TGCAGTGCTGATCAACCTTTGAACACCGGGGAGCTGTTTTTT. It encodes CSADQPLNTGELFF.

Here the CDR3 reads CAISEQGGYGYTF. In DNA, the CDR3 is TGTGCCATCAGTGAACAGGGAGGCTATGGCTACACCTTC. The V gene is TRBV10-3, the J gene TRBJ1-2, with a weak D call TRBD1 (6 bases). V was cut by 3 bases and J by 4 bases, with 9 bases left in between. Looked up from germline, CDR1 is ENHRY and CDR2 is SYGVKD. The CDR3 extends over 13 amino acids.

At least ten counts were recorded for this clone. Distinct nucleotide sequences in the sample also encode this CDR3. The chain carries TRBV2 and TRBJ2-7; maybe TRBD2 (6 bases). Trimming removed 3 bases at V and 0 bases at J, with 9 bases between. The CDR3 is 14 residues long. Germline V gene lookup returns CDR1 SNHLY and CDR2 FYNNEI. Here the CDR3 DNA reads TGTGCCAGCAGTGACGGGCGGGACTCCTACGAGCAGTACTTC. Translating gives CASSDGRDSYEQYF. The entire variable domain, with the rest obtained from reference TRBV2 and TRBJ2-7, is as follows: EPEVTQTPSHQVTQMGQEVILRCVPISNHLYFYWYRQILGQKVEFLVSFYNNEISEKSEIFDDQFSVERPDGSNFTLKIRSTKLEDSAMYFCASSDGRDSYEQYFGPGTRLTVT.

This clone appeared a single time. J is TRBJ1-3 and V is TRBV7-8; no clear D. Germline V gene lookup returns CDR1 SGHVS and CDR2 FQNEAQ. V was shortened by 5 bases and J by 3 bases, with 11 bases between the two germline ends. This CDR3 has 14 residues. This CDR3 is CASSPSSYGNTIYF. As DNA, the CDR3 is TGTGCCAGCAGCCCAAGTAGCTATGGAAACACCATATATTTT.

This clone occurred many times. The CDR3 region is CATSRGSGRSPNEQFF. CDR3 DNA sequence: TGTGCCACCAGCAGAGGAAGCGGGAGGTCCCCAAATGAGCAGTTCTTC. V usage is TRBV15 and J usage is TRBJ2-1; the match to TRBD2 covers 9 bases. V shed 1 base, J shed 7 bases, and the junction held 8 bases outside the gene matches. There are 16 residues in the CDR3. Germline V CDR1 and CDR2: LNHNV, YYDKDF (reference sequence).

The chain recombines TRBV5-1 with TRBJ2-2; D is possibly TRBD1 or TRBD2 (5 bases each). V lost 2 bases to trimming and J lost 4 bases, with 9 bases between them. The CDR3 sequence is 14 residues long. Germline V gene data show CDR1 as SGHRS and CDR2 as YFSETQ. This CDR3 is CASSFDGTTGELFF. The CDR3 DNA sequence: TGCGCCAGCAGCTTCGACGGGACCACCGGGGAGCTGTTTTTT.

This sequence joins TRBV11-2 and TRBJ2-1, with TRBD2 identical over 10 bases. Losses at the gene ends were 0 bases for V and 9 bases for J; bases not matched to a gene: 8. CDR3 length: 16 residues. The V gene's germline CDR1 is SGHAT and CDR2 FQNNGV. DNA for the CDR3: TGTGCCAGCAGCTTAGATCTACCAGCGGGAGGGGGTGAGCAGTTCTTC. As protein: CASSLDLPAGGGEQFF.

Sample share makes this clone medium-sized. The V call is TRBV19, the J call TRBJ1-5; D is unclear. Germline assignment: CDR1 LNHDA and CDR2 SQIVND (reference sequence). Trimming stripped 8 bases from V and 5 bases from J, with 10 bases between. This CDR3 spans 12 amino acids. This CDR3 reads CASSEGYQPQHF. DNA for the CDR3: TGTGCCAGTTCCGAAGGCTATCAGCCCCAGCATTTT.

At least ten counts were recorded for this clone. The rearrangement links TRBV19 to TRBJ1-2; the D gene is possibly TRBD1 (6 bases). The CDR3 length is 15 residues. The germline V and J ends were trimmed by 3 bases and 7 bases, with 18 bases remaining between them. The germline V gene has CDR1 LNHDA and CDR2 SQIVND (reference sequence). The DNA of the CDR3 is TGTGCCAGTAGTATTGGCCCCCTCCAGGGGATTGGCTACACCTTC. Residues: CASSIGPLQGIGYTF.

This clone was seen at least ten times. A much larger clone differs from this one at a single base, so this may be a read error. V gene TRBV6-1 combines with J gene TRBJ1-1; 8 bases are shared with TRBD1. The germline V gene encodes CDR1 MNHNS and CDR2 SASEGT. This CDR3 comprises 14 residues. J lost 3 bases, V lost 6 bases, and 6 bases had no gene match. The CDR3 bases are TGTGCCAGCAGCCCACAGGGGGGGGACACTGAAGCTTTCTTT. Protein: CASSPQGGDTEAFF.